This T cell receptor beta chain originates from a study of regulatory T cells in long-lasting Graves disease. About the study: Graves' disease counted as persistent after over 5 years of antithyroid drugs with positive TSH receptor antibodies.

This clonotype was picked up many times. Its antigen is currently unknown. Whole-study findings and limits: Persistent disease showed a preference for TRBV28, TRBJ1-2 and TRBJ2-5. Sharing of public clonotypes was greater in persistent patients (about 2,500) than in new patients (roughly 1,000).

Time point specified: persistent/refractory GD, antithyroid drugs over 5 years with positive TRAb. From PBMCs, RNA was extracted and then used to make the TCR library. Through Arm-PCR of CDR3 regions and iRepertoire HTBI primers, TCR beta libraries were built. Authors' methods: Samples collectively showed 60 to 75 TRBV and approximately 13 TRBJ segments. MiXCR, run by TCRdb on the multiplex PCR reads, gives a single entry per CDR3 protein. The V and J calls were determined by TCRdb, not by the authors. The table lists around 400,000 distinct CDR3 sequences, less than 30% of them singletons. CDR3 length equals 14 residues. Germline V gives CDR1 SNHLY, CDR2 FYNNEI. Trimming cost V 2 bases and J 5 bases, with 10 bases left between them.

This TCR came from a woman aged 40-49 years with Graves disease. Sequences were derived from peripheral blood mononuclear cells (PBMCs), sampled when the disease was refractory, from a patient treated with antithyroid drugs. The gene calls are TRBV2 and TRBJ1-5; D call uncertain. The CDR3 region has the DNA TGTGCCAGCAGTGAATTGGGTCCCTATCAGCCCCAGCATTTT. It specifies CASSELGPYQPQHF.